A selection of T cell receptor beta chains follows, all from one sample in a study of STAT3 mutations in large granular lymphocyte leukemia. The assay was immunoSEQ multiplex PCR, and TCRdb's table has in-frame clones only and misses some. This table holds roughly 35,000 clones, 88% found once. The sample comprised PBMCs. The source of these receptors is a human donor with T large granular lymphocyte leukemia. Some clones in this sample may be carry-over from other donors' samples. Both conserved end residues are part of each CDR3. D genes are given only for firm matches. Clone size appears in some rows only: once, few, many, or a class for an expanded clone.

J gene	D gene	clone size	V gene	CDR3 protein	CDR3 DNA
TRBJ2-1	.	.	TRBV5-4	CASSLAVSYNEQFF	TGTGCCAGCAGCTTGGCCGTCTCCTACAATGAGCAGTTCTTC
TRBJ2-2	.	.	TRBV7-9	CASSLVRGAGGELFF	TGTGCCAGCAGCTTAGTCCGAGGGGCCGGCGGGGAGCTGTTTTTT
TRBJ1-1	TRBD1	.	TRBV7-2	CASTPTGPNTEAFF	TGTGCCAGCACCCCGACAGGGCCGAACACTGAAGCTTTCTTT
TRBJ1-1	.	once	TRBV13	CASSAPTKWTEAFF	TGTGCCAGCAGCGCACCGACGAAATGGACTGAAGCTTTCTTT
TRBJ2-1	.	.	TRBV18	CASSPGPRGSYNEQFF	TGTGCCAGCTCACCCGGCCCGAGGGGATCCTACAATGAGCAGTTCTTC
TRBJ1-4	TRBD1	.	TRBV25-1	CASSPAGGRLKLFF	TGTGCCAGCAGTCCGGCAGGGGGTAGGTTAAAACTGTTTTTT
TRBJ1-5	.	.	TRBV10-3	CAISESRGNQPQHF	TGTGCCATCAGTGAGTCCAGGGGCAATCAGCCCCAGCATTTT
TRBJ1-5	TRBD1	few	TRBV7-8	CASSLGQGANNQPQHF	TGTGCCAGCAGCTTAGGACAGGGGGCAAATAATCAGCCCCAGCATTTT
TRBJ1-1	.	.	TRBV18	CASSRGEGTEAFF	TGTGCCAGCTCACGAGGGGAAGGTACTGAAGCTTTCTTT
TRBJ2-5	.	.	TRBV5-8	CASSLVGLETQYF	TGTGCCAGCAGCTTGGTTGGGTTGGAGACCCAGTACTTC
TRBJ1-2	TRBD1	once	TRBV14	CASSQDRGRQGDGYTF	TGTGCCAGCAGCCAAGACAGGGGGCGGCAAGGAGATGGCTACACCTTC
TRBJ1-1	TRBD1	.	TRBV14	CASSHPGQGDTEAFF	TGTGCCAGCAGCCACCCAGGGCAGGGGGACACTGAAGCTTTCTTT
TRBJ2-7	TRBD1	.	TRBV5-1	CASSSGLGQVVSYEQYF	TGCGCCAGCAGCTCCGGGCTAGGACAGGTCGTGAGCTACGAGCAGTACTTC
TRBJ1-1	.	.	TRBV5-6	CASSLGTTEAFF	TGTGCCAGCAGCCTCGGAACGACTGAAGCTTTCTTT
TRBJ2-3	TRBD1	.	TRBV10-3	CAIMDRDRGSDTQYF	TGTGCCATCATGGACCGGGACAGGGGGTCAGATACGCAGTATTTT
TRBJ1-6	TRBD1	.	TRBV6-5	CASSLRQGNNSPLHF	TGTGCCAGCAGCCTTCGACAGGGAAATAATTCACCCCTCCACTTT
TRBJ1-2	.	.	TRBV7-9	CASRPIYGYTF	TGTGCCAGCAGACCCATTTATGGCTACACCTTC
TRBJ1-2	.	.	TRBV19	CASRTTGSINYGYTF	TGTGCCAGTAGGACCACAGGGTCTATTAACTATGGCTACACCTTC